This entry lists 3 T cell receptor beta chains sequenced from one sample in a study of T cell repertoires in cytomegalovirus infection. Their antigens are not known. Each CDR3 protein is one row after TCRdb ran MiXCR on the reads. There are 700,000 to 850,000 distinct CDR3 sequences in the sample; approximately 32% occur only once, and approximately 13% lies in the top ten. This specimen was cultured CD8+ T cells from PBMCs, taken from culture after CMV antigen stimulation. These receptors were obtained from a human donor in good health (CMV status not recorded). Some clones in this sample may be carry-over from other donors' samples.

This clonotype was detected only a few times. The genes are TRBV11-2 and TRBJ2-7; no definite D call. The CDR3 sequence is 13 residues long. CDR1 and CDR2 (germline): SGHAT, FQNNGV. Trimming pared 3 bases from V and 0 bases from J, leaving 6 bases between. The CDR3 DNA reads TGTGCCAGCAGCTTTCAGCCCTCCTACGAGCAGTACGTC. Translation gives CASSFQPSYEQYV.

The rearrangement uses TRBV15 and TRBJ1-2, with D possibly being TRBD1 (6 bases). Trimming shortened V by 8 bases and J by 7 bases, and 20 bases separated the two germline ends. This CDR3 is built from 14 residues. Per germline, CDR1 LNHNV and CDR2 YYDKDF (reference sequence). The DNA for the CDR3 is TGTGCCACCTTCGGGGGACAAACTCAAAGTGGCTACACCTTC. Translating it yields CATFGGQTQSGYTF. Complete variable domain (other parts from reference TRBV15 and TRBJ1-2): DAMVIQNPRYQVTQFGKPVTLSCSQTLNHNVMYWYQQKSSQAPKLLFHYYDKDFNNEADTPDNFQSRRPNTSFCFLDIRSPGLGDTAMYLCATFGGQTQSGYTFGSGTRLTVV.

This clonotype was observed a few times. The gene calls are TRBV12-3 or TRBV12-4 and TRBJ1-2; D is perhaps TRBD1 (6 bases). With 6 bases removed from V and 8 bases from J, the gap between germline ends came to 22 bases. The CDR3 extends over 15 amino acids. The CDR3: CASREGEQGGGGYTF. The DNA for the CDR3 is TGTGCCAGCAGGGAGGGGGAACAGGGAGGAGGGGGCTACACCTTC.